The present entry profiles one T cell receptor beta chain with its context. The target antigen is unknown. These data originate in a study of cytomegalovirus exposure and HLA in healthy donors. Whole-study context: Samples from HLA-typed donors yielded about 85 million unique TCRs in an early data release.

Study conclusions and caveats: Based on reports, TCR beta sequences accurately predicted HLA-A and HLA-B alleles for most subjects. TCR beta V segments were, for the most part, productive about 87% or about 30% of the time in an earlier analysis. When presence/absence was analysed, sequencing depth was taken to be roughly uniform across donors.

The PCR ran on 60 Vbeta and 13 Jbeta primers. Generated by immunoSEQ multiplex PCR, the TCRdb table keeps only in-frame clones and is missing some. The sample includes about 200,000 clones, around 86% seen only once; the top ten take over 5%. The length of the CDR3 is 17 residues. The germline V and J ends were trimmed by 0 bases and 4 bases, with 18 bases remaining between them. Germline CDR1 is SGHRS and CDR2 is YFSETQ. This TCR was recovered from a woman between 45 and 60 years old in good health and CMV-seropositive. Sequenced sample: PBMCs. The V call is TRBV5-1, the J call TRBJ2-3; tentative D call: TRBD2 (6 bases). CDR3 region: CASSLGRDSGGADTQYF. CDR3 sequence (DNA): TGCGCCAGCAGCTTGGGTCGGGACTCCGGAGGGGCAGATACGCAGTATTTT.